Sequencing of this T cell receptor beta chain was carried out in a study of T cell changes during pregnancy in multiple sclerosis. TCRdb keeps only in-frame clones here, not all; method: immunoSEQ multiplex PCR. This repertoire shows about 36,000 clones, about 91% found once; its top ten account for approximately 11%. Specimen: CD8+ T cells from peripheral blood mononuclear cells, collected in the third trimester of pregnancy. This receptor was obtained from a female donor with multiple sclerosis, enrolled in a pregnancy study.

The CDR3 region is CASSQGLAVYEQYF. CDR3 sequence (DNA): TGTGCCAGCAGCCAAGGGCTAGCGGTCTACGAGCAGTACTTC. The rearrangement links TRBV14 to TRBJ2-7; 7 nucleotides align to TRBD2. V lost 1 base, J lost 3 bases, and 3 bases stayed unmatched. Per the germline V gene, CDR1 is SGHDN and CDR2 is FVKESK. The CDR3 totals 14 residues.